Detailed here is one T cell receptor beta chain. Trimming took 0 bases from V and 3 from J; bases not matched to a gene: 5. The V gene's germline CDR1 is LGHNA and CDR2 YSLEER. The CDR3 runs to 18 residues. The data originate from a study of control samples from healthy donors and cancer patients. Produced via immunoSEQ multiplex PCR; TCRdb's table is partial and in-frame only. The data show around 150,000 clones, about 95% seen once. The rearrangement joins TRBV4-3 to TRBJ2-2; 12 bases match TRBD2. The TCR originated in a man aged 55-75 years with colorectal cancer. The sequenced material came from PBMCs. The CDR3 loop is CASSQEASGGADTGELFF. The CDR3 DNA sequence: TGCGCCAGCAGCCAAGAGGCTAGCGGGGGGGCCGACACCGGGGAGCTGTTTTTT.